This passage covers 21 T cell receptor beta chains from one sample sequenced in a study of shared clonotypes between healthy human individuals. Sequenced by immunoSEQ multiplex PCR; TCRdb stores in-frame clones only, minus some. Counted here are 2 million to 2.5 million clones, under 95% occurring once; the ten biggest clones make up around 0.38%. The source material was naive CD4+ T cells from PBMCs. Subset reported: CD45RA+ positively selected. The source of these receptors is a man aged 18 to 30 in good health. Some clones in this sample may be carry-over from other donors' samples.

The chain employs TRBV6-1 and TRBJ1-2; D possibly corresponds to TRBD1 (5 bases). With 1 base removed from V and 4 bases from J, the gap between germline ends came to 19 bases. Per the germline V gene, CDR1 is MNHNS and CDR2 is SASEGT. The CDR3 is 17 amino acids. DNA of the CDR3: TGTGCCAGCAGTGAAGTGTGGGCACGGCAGGGTGGCTATGGCTACACCTTC. Its translation: CASSEVWARQGGYGYTF.

This chain uses TRBV9 with TRBJ1-1; D uncertain. CDR3 length: 14 residues. Trimming removed 6 bases from V and 2 bases from J, with 14 bases in between. From germline, CDR1 is SGDLS and CDR2 YYNGEE. CDR3 nucleotides: TGTGCCAGCACCCAGACCGGGGAAAACACTGAAGCTTTCTTT. It codes for CASTQTGENTEAFF. The variable domain in full, completed from reference TRBV9 and TRBJ1-1, reads DSGVTQTPKHLITATGQRVTLRCSPRSGDLSVYWYQQSLDQGLQFLIQYYNGEERAKGNILERFSAQQFPDLHSELNLSSLELGDSALYFCASTQTGENTEAFFGQGTRLTVV.

The rearrangement uses TRBV2 and TRBJ2-2, with 14 bases aligning to TRBD2. Germline loops: CDR1 SNHLY, CDR2 FYNNEI. The CDR3 spans 18 residues. V lost 7 bases and J lost 0; bases outside the gene matches: 7. The CDR3 protein is CASTPGLAGGPNTGELFF. The CDR3, as DNA: TGTGCCAGCACCCCCGGACTAGCGGGAGGCCCGAACACCGGGGAGCTGTTTTTT. Together with reference TRBV2 and TRBJ2-2, the CDR3 gives the full variable domain: EPEVTQTPSHQVTQMGQEVILRCVPISNHLYFYWYRQILGQKVEFLVSFYNNEISEKSEIFDDQFSVERPDGSNFTLKIRSTKLEDSAMYFCASTPGLAGGPNTGELFFGEGSRLTVL.

The chain has TRBV19 and TRBJ2-3; unclear D gene. Per the germline V gene, CDR1 is LNHDA and CDR2 is SQIVND (reference sequence). The CDR3 extends over 14 amino acids. V shed 5 bases and J shed 0 bases, with 9 bases lying between them. The CDR3 DNA sequence: TGTGCCAGTAGTTTCGCGGCTAGCACAGATACGCAGTATTTT. This codes for CASSFAASTDTQYF.

The rearrangement links TRBV27 to TRBJ2-7, with TRBD1 matching over 7 bases. V lost 6 bases to trimming and J lost 7 bases; unmatched junction nucleotides: 15. Germline lookup yields CDR1 MNHEY and CDR2 SMNVEV (reference sequence). The CDR3 is 15 residues long. For the CDR3, the DNA is TGTGCCAGCAGCAACGAAAAGGCGGACAGGAATGAGCAGTACTTC. Protein: CASSNEKADRNEQYF.

The gene calls are TRBV4-1 and TRBJ2-7; 8 bases align to TRBD2. Germline V gene sequence: CDR1 MGHRA, CDR2 YSYEKL. J gave up 5 bases and V 1 base, and 13 bases lay outside the gene matches. CDR3 length: 17 residues. For the CDR3, the DNA is TGCGCCAGCAGCCAAGGACCCCAGCGGGAGATCATAGACGAGCAGTACTTC. Protein sequence: CASSQGPQREIIDEQYF.

The V and J genes are TRBV5-1 and TRBJ2-2, with TRBD2 matching 14 bases. With V trimmed by 3 bases and J by 4 bases, 11 bases remained unmatched. The CDR3 is 19 residues long. In germline, CDR1 is SGHRS, CDR2 YFSETQ. CDR3 loop: CASSYGRLAGGLGTGELFF. CDR3 nucleotides: TGCGCCAGCAGCTACGGGAGACTAGCGGGAGGGCTAGGCACCGGGGAGCTGTTTTTT.

This sequence joins TRBV30 and TRBJ2-7, with a tentative D call TRBD1 (5 bases). Trimming pared 0 bases from V and 5 bases from J, leaving 14 bases between. CDR1 is GTSNPN, CDR2 SVGIG, per germline (reference sequence). The CDR3 has 14 residues. CDR3: CAWSVKGVSNEQYF. For the CDR3, the DNA is TGTGCCTGGAGTGTAAAAGGGGTTTCCAACGAGCAGTACTTC.

The chain is built from TRBV6-5 and TRBJ2-1; 7 bases agree with TRBD2. Germline assignment: CDR1 MNHEY and CDR2 SVGAGI. V shed 11 bases, J shed 9 bases, and the junction held 16 bases outside the gene matches. CDR3 length equals 14 residues. The CDR3 spells CAGTREGLMCEQFF. The CDR3 DNA follows: TGTGCCGGAACTAGGGAGGGCCTTATGTGTGAGCAGTTCTTC.

The V gene is TRBV10-3, the J gene TRBJ2-5, with 9 bases identical to TRBD1. This CDR3 has 15 amino acids. Per the germline V gene, CDR1 is ENHRY and CDR2 is SYGVKD. J was trimmed by 3 bases and V by 4 bases; bases with no gene match: 6. This CDR3 is CAISATGGEKETQYF. The CDR3 DNA reads as TGTGCCATCAGTGCGACAGGGGGTGAAAAAGAGACCCAGTACTTC.

J is TRBJ1-4 and V is TRBV6-1; no reliable D call. Per germline, CDR1 MNHNS and CDR2 SASEGT. This CDR3 comprises 15 residues. Trimming pared 5 bases from V and 0 bases from J, leaving 10 bases between. DNA for the CDR3: TGTGCCAGCAGTAGGGCGGCTGCAACTAATGAAAAACTGTTTTTT. Its protein is CASSRAAATNEKLFF.

CDR3 loop: CASSPRDRGRMDEQFF. CDR3 in DNA: TGTGCCAGCAGCCCGAGGGACAGGGGGCGCATGGATGAGCAGTTCTTC. The chain employs TRBV9 and TRBJ2-1, with TRBD1 matching over 12 bases. Germline CDR1 reads SGDLS; CDR2 reads YYNGEE. V shed 4 bases, J shed 8 bases, and the junction held 10 bases outside the gene matches. The CDR3 runs to 16 residues.

This clone was seen a single time. The chain couples TRBV27 to TRBJ2-1, with 9 bases fitting TRBD2. V trimming: 2 bases; J trimming: 15 bases; junction bases outside the gene matches: 5. The CDR3 spans 12 residues. The germline gives CDR1 MNHEY, CDR2 SMNVEV (reference sequence). The CDR3: CASSLPGLAPFF. Here the CDR3 DNA reads TGTGCCAGCAGTTTACCGGGACTAGCTCCGTTCTTC.

This chain links TRBV5-1 with TRBJ2-5; D possibly uses TRBD1 or TRBD2 (5 bases each). There are 12 residues in the CDR3. Germline V lookup: CDR1 SGHRS, CDR2 YFSETQ. V lost 1 base, J lost 11 bases, and 12 bases lay in between. The CDR3 is CASSLLMGDQYF. CDR3 bases: TGCGCCAGCAGCTTGTTAATGGGGGATCAGTACTTC.

The CDR3 loop reads CASRNTGTGSYNEQFF. The DNA of the CDR3 is TGTGCCAGCAGAAACACCGGGACAGGGTCCTACAATGAGCAGTTCTTC. The chain joins TRBV6-6 to TRBJ2-1, with 9 bases that match TRBD1. The CDR3 has 16 amino acids. CDR1 is MNHNY, CDR2 SVGAGI, per germline (reference sequence). J was trimmed by 1 base and V by 6 bases; bases with no gene match: 7.

The V call is TRBV7-9, the J call TRBJ2-1; D uncertain. Germline-derived CDR1 and CDR2 are SEHNR and FQNEAQ (reference sequence). The CDR3 spans 15 residues. Between the trimmed V and J ends, which lost 1 base and 2 bases, there was a span of 9 bases. The CDR3 DNA reads as TGTGCCAGCAGCTTAGGCTCGCCGGCCTACAATGAGCAGTTCTTC. Its protein product is CASSLGSPAYNEQFF.

Note on this clone: Other DNA sequences in the sample encode the same CDR3. This sequence joins TRBV7-9 and TRBJ2-7; no clear D. The CDR3 totals 14 residues. From germline, CDR1 is SEHNR and CDR2 FQNEAQ (reference sequence). Trimming cost V 0 bases and J 1 base, with 7 bases left between them. CDR3 region: CASSLAAGSYEQYF. CDR3 DNA sequence: TGTGCCAGCAGCTTAGCGGCTGGGTCCTACGAGCAGTACTTC.

The rearrangement joins TRBV2 to TRBJ2-5; perhaps TRBD2 as D (5 bases). The CDR3 is 12 residues long. Trimming took 7 bases from V and 3 from J, leaving 9 bases between them. Germline V gives CDR1 SNHLY, CDR2 FYNNEI. For the CDR3, the DNA is TGTGCCAGCAAAGGACTGGAAGAGACCCAGTACTTC. Protein sequence: CASKGLEETQYF.

V gene TRBV28 combines with J gene TRBJ2-1, with D perhaps given as TRBD1 or TRBD2 (5 bases each). The V and J ends lost 7 bases and 2 bases respectively, with 12 bases between them. The CDR3 spans 14 residues. CDR1 and CDR2 (germline): MDHEN, SYDVKM. For the CDR3, the DNA is TGTGCCAGCAAGGTACGGGGCACCTACAATGAGCAGTTCTTC. Residues: CASKVRGTYNEQFF.

V usage is TRBV6-1 and J usage is TRBJ1-1; 9 bases are shared with TRBD1. The CDR3 totals 15 residues. With V trimmed by 3 bases and J by 0 bases, 2 bases remained unmatched. CDR1 and CDR2 (germline): MNHNS, SASEGT. CDR3 nucleotide sequence: TGTGCCAGCAGTGAGGGGACAGGGCTGAACACTGAAGCTTTCTTT. Translation gives CASSEGTGLNTEAFF.

The CDR3 region is CASSPAKGDTEAFF. Written as DNA, the CDR3 is TGTGCCAGCAGCCCCGCGAAAGGGGACACTGAAGCTTTCTTT. The chain combines TRBV7-9 with TRBJ1-1; possibly TRBD1 for D (5 bases). With 5 bases removed from V and 3 bases from J, the gap between germline ends came to 13 bases. CDR1 and CDR2 from the germline V gene are SEHNR and FQNEAQ (reference sequence). The length of the CDR3 is 14 residues.